Listed below are T cell receptor beta chains from one sample, sequenced in a study of blood T cell repertoires in COVID-19. The table came from immunoSEQ multiplex PCR; TCRdb's copy has only in-frame clones and leaves some out. The sample has roughly 130,000 clones, 80% to 85% seen once. The sample taken for sequencing was PBMCs or T cells enriched from blood (not recorded which). These receptors originate from a man aged 40-49 years with acute COVID-19. Each CDR3 is given with its conserved first and last residue. D genes are given only for firm matches. Expanded clones are given a class, and other clones once, few, many or no size at all.

v_call,clone_size,j_call,d_call,cdr3_nt,cdr3_aa
TRBV29-1,.,TRBJ2-2,TRBD2,TGCAGCGCTAGGACTAGCGGGACCACCGGGGAGCTGTTTTTT,CSARTSGTTGELFF
TRBV11-3,.,TRBJ2-5,.,TGTGCCAGCAGCTCGAACCGGTACGAGACCCAGTACTTC,CASSSNRYETQYF
TRBV5-6,.,TRBJ1-5,TRBD1,TGTGCCAGCAGCTTGGGAGGTCACAGGGGGTATCAGCCCCAGCATTTT,CASSLGGHRGYQPQHF
TRBV10-2,once,TRBJ1-2,.,TGCGCCAGCAGTGAGTCTCCGGGTAGAACGGAGTTCTATGGCTACACCTTC,CASSESPGRTEFYGYTF
TRBV3-1/TRBV3-2,.,TRBJ2-7,TRBD1,TGTGCCAGCAGCCTAGGGACAGGATACGAGCAGTACTTC,CASSLGTGYEQYF
TRBV28,.,TRBJ2-7,TRBD2,TGTGCCAGCAGTTACTTGCGACTAGCGGGAGGGTGGGAGCAGTACTTC,CASSYLRLAGGWEQYF
TRBV20-1,.,TRBJ2-7,.,TGCAGTGCTAGAGGCAGGAACGAGCAGTACTTC,CSARGRNEQYF
TRBV30,.,TRBJ1-2,TRBD1,TGTGCCTGGAGTGTCTTTTCGACAGGGGACGGCTATGGCTACACCTTC,CAWSVFSTGDGYGYTF
TRBV5-1,.,TRBJ2-3,.,TGCGCCAGCACCCAGCGGGTCAACACAGATACGCAGTATTTT,CASTQRVNTDTQYF
TRBV27,.,TRBJ2-1,TRBD2,TGTGCCAGCAAATTGGGACTAGCTCTCTCCTACAATGAGCAGTTCTTC,CASKLGLALSYNEQFF
TRBV5-5,.,TRBJ2-1,TRBD1,TGTGCCAGCAGCCTAGGGACAGGCGCTATGTACAATGAGCAGTTCTTC,CASSLGTGAMYNEQFF
TRBV9,.,TRBJ2-1,TRBD2,TGTGCCAGCAGCTCTGCGGGGGGAGTTGGCAATGAGCAGTTCTTC,CASSSAGGVGNEQFF
TRBV6-2/TRBV6-3,.,TRBJ1-4,.,TGTGCCAGCAGTTACTCTCCGACTCCCAGTGCGGTTGCAACTAATGAAAAACTGTTTTTT,CASSYSPTPSAVATNEKLFF
TRBV4-1,.,TRBJ1-5,.,TGCGCCAGCAGCCGGTTTATCACGAGGGGGAATCAGCCCCAGCATTTT,CASSRFITRGNQPQHF
TRBV19,.,TRBJ1-2,.,TGTGCCAGTAGTATAAACACCTATGGCTACACCTTC,CASSINTYGYTF
TRBV6-5,.,TRBJ2-7,TRBD2,TGTGCCAGCAGTTTAACTATAGCGGGGGACTCCTACGAGCAGTACTTC,CASSLTIAGDSYEQYF
TRBV7-2,.,TRBJ1-1,.,TGTGCCAGCAGCGGAACAGGTCGATTGAGCACTGAAGCTTTCTTT,CASSGTGRLSTEAFF
TRBV28,.,TRBJ1-2,.,TGTGCCAGCAGGGAGGACAGAGGTGGCTACACCTTC,CASREDRGGYTF
TRBV5-1,.,TRBJ1-2,.,TGCGCCAGCAGCTTGGGGGAGCTCCGGGCCCCCTACACCTTC,CASSLGELRAPYTF
TRBV6-5,.,TRBJ2-7,TRBD2,TGTGCCAGCAGCTTTGGACTAGCGGGACACCGAATGTACTTC,CASSFGLAGHRMYF
TRBV4-3,.,TRBJ2-1,TRBD1,TGCGCCAGCAGCCGACGAGACAGGGTGTATGCTGAGCAGTTCTTC,CASSRRDRVYAEQFF
TRBV29-1,.,TRBJ2-5,TRBD1,TGCAGCGCCGGGACAGAACAAGAGACCCAGTACTTC,CSAGTEQETQYF
TRBV5-1,.,TRBJ1-5,.,TGCGCCAGCAGCTTAGACCCAGGAAATCAGCCCCAGCATTTT,CASSLDPGNQPQHF
TRBV6-5,.,TRBJ2-3,.,TGTGCCGGGGCATGGGGGGGCAGCACAGATACGCAGTATTTT,CAGAWGGSTDTQYF
TRBV6-5,.,TRBJ1-2,.,TGTGCCAGCAGCCGTTCGTTCGGGGACTATGGCTACACCTTC,CASSRSFGDYGYTF
TRBV9,.,TRBJ2-3,.,TGTGCCAGCAGCGTAGCTGGGCAGATAACAGATACGCAGTATTTT,CASSVAGQITDTQYF
TRBV5-6,.,TRBJ2-1,TRBD2,TGTGCCAGCTTACTAGCGGGGGTAAACAATGAGCAGTTCTTC,CASLLAGVNNEQFF
TRBV28,.,TRBJ2-7,.,TGTGCCAGCAGGACTGACAGAAACTCCTACGAGCAGTACTTC,CASRTDRNSYEQYF
TRBV14,few,TRBJ2-7,TRBD2,TGTGCCAGCAGAAGCGGGACTAGCGGGAGTCCCGAGCAGTACTTC,CASRSGTSGSPEQYF
TRBV11-2,.,TRBJ1-4,.,TGTGCCAGCAGCTTAGTCGTTAATGAAAAACTGTTTTTT,CASSLVVNEKLFF
TRBV4-3,.,TRBJ1-1,.,TGCGCCAGCAGCCAAGATAGACAGTATGAAGCTTTCTTT,CASSQDRQYEAFF
TRBV30,.,TRBJ1-5,.,TGTGCCTGGAGCGCACAGGGTTACAATCAGCCCCAGCATTTT,CAWSAQGYNQPQHF
TRBV18,.,TRBJ1-1,.,TGTGCCAGCACACCGGGAGGGGCGACTGAAGCTTTCTTT,CASTPGGATEAFF
TRBV28,once,TRBJ2-1,.,TGTGCCAGCAGTTTTTTAGGTCGGGAGTCGGTCACTGAGCAGTTCTTC,CASSFLGRESVTEQFF
TRBV3-1/TRBV3-2,.,TRBJ2-3,TRBD1,TGTGCCAGCAGCCAACTGACAGGGGGCGAGAATACGCAGTATTTT,CASSQLTGGENTQYF
TRBV10-3,.,TRBJ1-3,.,TGTGCCATCGGCGGGGGAACTGGAAACACCATATATTTT,CAIGGGTGNTIYF
TRBV9,once,TRBJ2-1,TRBD2,TGTGCCAGCAGCGTAAGGGGGACTAGCGGGAGTTTATTATGGAATGAGCAGTTCTTC,CASSVRGTSGSLLWNEQFF
TRBV6-5,.,TRBJ2-1,.,TGTGCCAGCAGTAGGGAGGAGGAATACAATGAGCAGTTCTTC,CASSREEEYNEQFF
TRBV19,once,TRBJ1-1,TRBD1,TGTGCCAGTAGTAGGGGACAGGGGGCGAGAGGAACTGAAGCTTTCTTT,CASSRGQGARGTEAFF
TRBV4-3,.,TRBJ1-5,.,TGCGCCAGCAGCCAGGCTACAGGGTCTGATCAGCCCCAGCATTTT,CASSQATGSDQPQHF
TRBV7-9,.,TRBJ2-7,TRBD2,TGTGCCAGCAGCCCTAAACCTGGGGGTAGCGGGAACTACGAGCAGTACTTC,CASSPKPGGSGNYEQYF
TRBV7-2,.,TRBJ2-7,TRBD2,TGTGCCAGCAGCTTAGGGGACTATGAATACGAGCAGTACTTC,CASSLGDYEYEQYF
TRBV7-2,once,TRBJ2-7,TRBD2,TGTGCCAGCAGCTCTCCGGGACTAGCTACCACCTACGAGCAGTACTTC,CASSSPGLATTYEQYF
TRBV5-1,.,TRBJ2-1,.,TGCGCCAGCAGCGAGACCCCCAGGGGCGGTGAGCAGTTCTTC,CASSETPRGGEQFF
TRBV28,.,TRBJ1-1,.,TGTGCCAGCAGTTACGGGCTTGACAGCACTGAAGCTTTCTTT,CASSYGLDSTEAFF
TRBV5-5,few,TRBJ1-1,TRBD1,TGTGCCAGCAAGAGACAGGGGATCTCTGAAGCTTTCTTT,CASKRQGISEAFF
TRBV11-2,.,TRBJ2-2,TRBD1,TGTGCCAGCAGCCCTGACAGGGGGCGTTCTGGGGAGCTGTTTTTT,CASSPDRGRSGELFF
TRBV18,.,TRBJ2-7,TRBD1,TGTGCCAGCTCACTGAGATCCGGGACAGGGTACGAGCAGTACTTC,CASSLRSGTGYEQYF
TRBV7-9,.,TRBJ2-7,.,TGTGCCAGCATCCCCGGGGGGCCGCTATTCTACGAGCAGTACTTC,CASIPGGPLFYEQYF
TRBV11-2,.,TRBJ2-7,.,TGTGCCAGCAGCTTCCCGGGGGGCTACTACGAGCAGTACTTC,CASSFPGGYYEQYF
TRBV10-1,few,TRBJ2-3,.,TGCGCCAGCAGCGAGTGGTCAGCGGATACGCAGTATTTT,CASSEWSADTQYF
TRBV25-1,.,TRBJ1-5,.,TGTGCCAGCAGTGCCCTGGGGGGTCAGCCCCAGCATTTT,CASSALGGQPQHF
TRBV4-1,.,TRBJ2-3,.,TGCGCCAGCAGCCAAGAGTGGACAGGGAGGGAAGATACGCAGTATTTT,CASSQEWTGREDTQYF
TRBV3-1/TRBV3-2,.,TRBJ1-1,.,TGTGCCAGCAGCCAAGATCCGGGGGGCACTGAAGCTTTCTTT,CASSQDPGGTEAFF
TRBV7-2,once,TRBJ2-4,.,TGTGCCAGCAGCTTATTACCGGGGATCCTAGCCAAAAACATTCAGTACTTC,CASSLLPGILAKNIQYF
TRBV6-5,.,TRBJ2-3,.,TGTGCCAGCACTCTGGGACTTAGCACAGATACGCAGTATTTT,CASTLGLSTDTQYF